What follows are 4 T cell receptor beta chains derived from one specimen sequenced in a study of T cell repertoires in cytomegalovirus infection. TCRdb reprocessed the reads with MiXCR, giving one entry per CDR3 protein. The repertoire holds some 450,000 distinct CDR3 sequences, about a third seen once, with around 15% in the top ten. The sample consisted of PBMCs. These receptors were collected from a human donor in good health (CMV status not recorded). Some clones in this sample may be carry-over from other donors' samples.

The DNA of the CDR3 is TGTGCCAGCACCCGGGACAGGGGGCCCACAGATACGCAGTATTTT. Its protein product is CASTRDRGPTDTQYF. The gene calls are TRBV2 and TRBJ2-3; 12 bases are a match to TRBD1. CDR1 and CDR2 from the germline V gene are SNHLY and FYNNEI. The CDR3 has 15 amino acids. J was trimmed by 2 bases and V by 7 bases; bases with no gene match: 4.

CDR3 protein: CASSYTGQGNSPLHF. As DNA, the CDR3 is TGTGCCAGCAGTTACACCGGACAGGGGAATTCACCCCTCCACTTT. The chain has TRBV6-6 and TRBJ1-6, with TRBD1 matching 9 bases. The ends lost 2 bases at V and 7 bases at J; junction bases unmatched: 3. This CDR3 is 15 amino acids long. Germline V CDR1 and CDR2: MNHNY, SVGAGI (reference sequence).

V gene TRBV28 combines with J gene TRBJ2-3; D is possibly TRBD2 (6 bases). Trimming shortened V by 1 base and J by 1 base, and 15 bases separated the two germline ends. Germline V gives CDR1 MDHEN, CDR2 SYDVKM. CDR3 length equals 17 residues. CDR3 region: CASSLFRETRGTDTQYF. CDR3 DNA: TGTGCCAGCAGTTTATTCCGGGAGACCCGCGGCACAGATACGCAGTATTTT.

This clonotype was counted at least ten times. This chain connects TRBV7-4 to TRBJ2-5, with 8 bases matching TRBD2. Germline V gives CDR1 SGHVT, CDR2 SQSDAQ. This CDR3 comprises 17 residues. Trimming took 0 bases from V and 5 from J; bases not matched to a gene: 11. In DNA form, the CDR3 reads TGTGCCAGCAGCTTAGCGATGGTGAGCGGGGGAAAGGAGACCCAGTACTTC. It translates to CASSLAMVSGGKETQYF.